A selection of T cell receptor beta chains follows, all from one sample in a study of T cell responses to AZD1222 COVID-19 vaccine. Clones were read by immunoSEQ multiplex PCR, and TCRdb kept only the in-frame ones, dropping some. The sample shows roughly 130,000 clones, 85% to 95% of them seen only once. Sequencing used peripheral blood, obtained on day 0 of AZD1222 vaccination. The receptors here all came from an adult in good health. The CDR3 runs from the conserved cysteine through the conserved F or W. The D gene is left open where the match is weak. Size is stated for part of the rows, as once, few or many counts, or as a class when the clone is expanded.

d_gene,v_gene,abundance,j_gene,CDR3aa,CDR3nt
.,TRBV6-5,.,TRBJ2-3,CASSGGGNIGEYF,TGTGCCAGCAGCGGAGGGGGGAACATTGGAGAGTATTTT
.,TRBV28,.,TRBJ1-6,CASGGEGRSPLHF,TGTGCCAGCGGGGGGGAGGGTCGATCACCCCTCCACTTT
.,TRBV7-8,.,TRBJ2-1,CASSLGDVSYNEQFF,TGTGCCAGCAGCTTAGGGGACGTATCCTACAATGAGCAGTTCTTC
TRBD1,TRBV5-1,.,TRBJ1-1,CASSLNRGNTEAFF,TGCGCCAGCAGCCTGAACAGGGGAAACACTGAAGCTTTCTTT
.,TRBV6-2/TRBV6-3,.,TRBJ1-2,CASSYGLTYGYTF,TGTGCCAGCAGTTACGGACTAACCTATGGCTACACCTTC
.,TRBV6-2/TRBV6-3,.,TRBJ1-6,CASSRDRRHYNSPLHF,TGTGCCAGCAGCCGAGACAGGCGCCACTATAATTCACCCCTCCACTTT
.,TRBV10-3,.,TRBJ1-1,CAITTTLIGDTEAFF,TGTGCCATCACCACCACCCTTATTGGGGACACTGAAGCTTTCTTT
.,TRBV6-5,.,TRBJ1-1,CASSYNQMNTEAFF,TGTGCCAGCAGTTACAACCAAATGAACACTGAAGCTTTCTTT
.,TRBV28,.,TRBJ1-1,CATWVAVGTEAFF,TGTGCCACCTGGGTGGCGGTGGGGACTGAAGCTTTCTTT
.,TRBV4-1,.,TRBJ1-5,CASSQGDRRQPQHF,TGCGCCAGCAGCCAAGGAGACAGGCGTCAGCCCCAGCATTTT
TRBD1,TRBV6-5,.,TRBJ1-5,CASRPQGVSNQPQHF,TGTGCCAGCAGACCACAGGGGGTAAGCAATCAGCCCCAGCATTTT
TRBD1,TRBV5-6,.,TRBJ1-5,CASSQQGVNQPQHF,TGTGCCAGCAGCCAACAGGGGGTCAATCAGCCCCAGCATTTT
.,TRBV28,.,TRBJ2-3,CASSLGRPILTDTQYF,TGTGCCAGCAGTTTGGGACGCCCCATTCTCACAGATACGCAGTATTTT
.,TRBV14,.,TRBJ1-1,CASSQELITEAFF,TGTGCCAGCAGCCAAGAGCTGATTACTGAAGCTTTCTTT
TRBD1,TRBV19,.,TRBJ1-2,CASSISASGQGDYGYTF,TGTGCCAGTAGTATAAGTGCTTCGGGACAGGGGGACTATGGCTACACCTTC
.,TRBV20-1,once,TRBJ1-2,CSWEFNYGYTF,TGCAGCTGGGAGTTCAACTATGGCTACACCTTC
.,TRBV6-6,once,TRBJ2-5,CASRDLQKETQYF,TGTGCCAGCCGGGACTTGCAAAAAGAGACCCAGTACTTC
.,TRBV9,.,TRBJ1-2,CASSVGQASWYGYTF,TGTGCCAGCAGCGTAGGCCAGGCTTCTTGGTATGGCTACACCTTC
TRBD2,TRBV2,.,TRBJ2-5,CASSGLAGETQYF,TGTGCCAGCAGCGGACTAGCGGGAGAGACCCAGTACTTC
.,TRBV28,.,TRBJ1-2,CAIRSSGSYYGYTF,TGTGCCATCAGAAGTAGTGGGTCCTATTATGGCTACACCTTC
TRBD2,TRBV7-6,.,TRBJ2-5,CASSLGLAALGTQYF,TGTGCCAGCAGCCTGGGACTAGCGGCTCTTGGTACCCAGTACTTC
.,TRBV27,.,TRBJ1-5,CASSPDRSGNQPQHF,TGTGCCAGCAGTCCTGACAGGTCGGGCAATCAGCCCCAGCATTTT
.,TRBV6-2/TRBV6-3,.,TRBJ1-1,CASSFDTEAFF,TGTGCCAGCAGTTTTGATACTGAAGCTTTCTTT
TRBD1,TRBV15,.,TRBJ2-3,CATSPGIGTGVTDTQYF,TGTGCCACCAGCCCAGGAATTGGGACAGGGGTGACAGATACGCAGTATTTT
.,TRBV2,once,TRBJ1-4,CATLSGANNEKLFF,TGTGCCACTCTTTCAGGGGCTAATAATGAAAAACTGTTTTTT